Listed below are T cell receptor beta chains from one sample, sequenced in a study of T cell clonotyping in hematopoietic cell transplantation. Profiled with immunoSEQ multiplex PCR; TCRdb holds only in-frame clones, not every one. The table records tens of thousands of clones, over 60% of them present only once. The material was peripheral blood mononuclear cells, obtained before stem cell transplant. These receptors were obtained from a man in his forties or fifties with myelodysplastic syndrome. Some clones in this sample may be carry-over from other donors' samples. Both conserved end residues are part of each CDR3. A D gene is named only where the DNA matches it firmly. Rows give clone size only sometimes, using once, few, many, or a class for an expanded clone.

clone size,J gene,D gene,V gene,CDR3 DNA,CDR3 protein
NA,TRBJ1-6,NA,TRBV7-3,TGTGCCAGCAGCACGGACTATAATTCACCCCTCCACTTT,CASSTDYNSPLHF
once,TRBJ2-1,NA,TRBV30,TGTGCCTGGAGTGTAGTGGGAAAGGAGCAGTTCTTC,CAWSVVGKEQFF
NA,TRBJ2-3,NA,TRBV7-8,TGTGCCAGCTTCGCGTGGGGGAGCACAGATACGCAGTATTTT,CASFAWGSTDTQYF
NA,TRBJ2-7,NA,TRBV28,TGTGCCAGCAGACTCCCGGGTCAAGCCCACGAGCAGTACTTC,CASRLPGQAHEQYF
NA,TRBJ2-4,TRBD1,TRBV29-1,TGCAGCGTGAGGGGACAGGAAAACATTCAGTACTTC,CSVRGQENIQYF
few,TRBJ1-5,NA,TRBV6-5,TGTGCCAGCAGACGGACAGCTTATAGCAATCAGCCCCAGCATTTT,CASRRTAYSNQPQHF
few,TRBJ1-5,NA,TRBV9,TGTGCCAGCAGCGCGAACAGGGTTAACAATCAGCCCCAGCATTTT,CASSANRVNNQPQHF
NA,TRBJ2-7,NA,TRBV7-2,TGTGCCAGCAGCTATAATTCCTACGAGCAGTACTTC,CASSYNSYEQYF
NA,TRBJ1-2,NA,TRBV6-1,TGTGCCAGCAGTGAACACACAACTAACTATGGCTACACCTTC,CASSEHTTNYGYTF
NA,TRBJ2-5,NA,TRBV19,TGTGCCAGTAGTCGACTGTCGAGGCGAGAGACCCAGTACTTC,CASSRLSRRETQYF
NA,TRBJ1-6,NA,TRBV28,TGTGCCAGCAGTGCCGGGACCGCAGGAGATTCACCCCTCCACTTT,CASSAGTAGDSPLHF
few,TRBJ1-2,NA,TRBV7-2,TGTGCCAGCAGCTCCGGCCAGTACTATGGCTACACCTTC,CASSSGQYYGYTF
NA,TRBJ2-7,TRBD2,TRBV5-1,TGCGCCAGCAGCGAAGGCGGGAGGGAATACGAGCAGTACTTC,CASSEGGREYEQYF
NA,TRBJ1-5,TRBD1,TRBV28,TGTGCCAGCAGACCGACAGGGCCCCGGGGCCCCCAGCATTTT,CASRPTGPRGPQHF
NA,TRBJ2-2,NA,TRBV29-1,TGCAGCGTCCGACAGACCGGGGAGCTGTTTTTT,CSVRQTGELFF
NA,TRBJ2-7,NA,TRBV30,TGTGCCTGGAGAAGCATAGGGGAATTCGCCTACGAGCAGTACTTC,CAWRSIGEFAYEQYF
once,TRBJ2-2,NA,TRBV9,TGTGCCAGCAGCGTCACTAACACCGGGGAGCTGTTTTTT,CASSVTNTGELFF
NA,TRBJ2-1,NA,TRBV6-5,TGTGCCAGTTGGACCTACAATGAGCAGTTCTTC,CASWTYNEQFF
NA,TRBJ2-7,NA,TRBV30,TGTGCCTGTAGCCCGTCTGGGGGTTTCGAGCAGTACTTC,CACSPSGGFEQYF
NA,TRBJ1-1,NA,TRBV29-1,TGCAGCGTTGAAGTTTTGAATTGGCCCCTGAACACTGAAGCTTTCTTT,CSVEVLNWPLNTEAFF
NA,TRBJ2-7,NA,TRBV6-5,TGTGCCAGCAGCCTCAGGGGAGAGTCCTACGAGCAGTACTTC,CASSLRGESYEQYF
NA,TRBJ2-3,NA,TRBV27,TGTGCCAGCAGTTCCCAGGGGGGCGATACGCAGTATTTT,CASSSQGGDTQYF
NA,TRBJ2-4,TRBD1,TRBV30,TGTGCCTGGAGTACGGGGACAGGGGATGTGACCAAAAACATTCAGTACTTC,CAWSTGTGDVTKNIQYF
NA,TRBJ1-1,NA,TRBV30,TGTGCCTGGAGCGGACTTATGAACACTGAAGCTTTCTTT,CAWSGLMNTEAFF
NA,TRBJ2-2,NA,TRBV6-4,TGTGCCAGCAGGCCGGGACAGAACACCGGGGAGCTGTTTTTT,CASRPGQNTGELFF
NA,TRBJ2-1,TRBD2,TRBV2,TGTGCCACCCGGTGGGGTAGCGGGAGGAATGAGCAGTTCTTC,CATRWGSGRNEQFF
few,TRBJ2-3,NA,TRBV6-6,TGTGCCAGCAGCTCCACGAGCTCCGGGGGCACAGATACGCAGTATTTT,CASSSTSSGGTDTQYF
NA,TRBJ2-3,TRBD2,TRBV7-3,TGTGCCAGCAGCCGGACTAGCGGGAACACAGATACGCAGTATTTT,CASSRTSGNTDTQYF
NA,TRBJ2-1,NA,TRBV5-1,TGCGCCAGCAGCTTGGCCCAGGGGGGGAAAGGGTTCTTC,CASSLAQGGKGFF
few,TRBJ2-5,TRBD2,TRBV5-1,TGCGCCAGCAGCCCGGGACTAGCGGGAGGGCGAGAGACCCAGTACTTC,CASSPGLAGGRETQYF
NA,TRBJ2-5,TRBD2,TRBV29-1,TGCAGCGTTCCCCAAGGGACTAGCGGAGGGACCCAGTACTTC,CSVPQGTSGGTQYF
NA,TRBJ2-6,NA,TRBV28,TGTGCCAGCAGTTCCAGGGTTGGGGCCAACGTCCTGACTTTC,CASSSRVGANVLTF
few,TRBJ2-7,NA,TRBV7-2,TGTGCCAGCAGCTCCCTAATGGACTACTACGGGCAGTACTTC,CASSSLMDYYGQYF
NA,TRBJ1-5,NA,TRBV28,TGTGCCAGCAGTGGGAGCAATCAGCCCCAGCATTTT,CASSGSNQPQHF
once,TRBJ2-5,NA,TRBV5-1,TGCGCCAGCAGCTCGGCGGACGGACTCCAAGAGACCCAGTACTTC,CASSSADGLQETQYF
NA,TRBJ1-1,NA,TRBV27,TGTGCCAGCAGTCTGAGCCCCAGGGTAAGGAACACTGAAGCTTTCTTT,CASSLSPRVRNTEAFF
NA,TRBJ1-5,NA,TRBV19,TGTGCCAGTAGTATCCGAAGGGGCAATCAGCCCCAGCATTTT,CASSIRRGNQPQHF
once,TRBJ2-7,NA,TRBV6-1,TGTGCCAGCAGTGAAGCCATGGCCTACGAGCAGTACTTC,CASSEAMAYEQYF
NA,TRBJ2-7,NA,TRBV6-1,TGTGCCAGCAGTGAAATGGTGACCTACGAGCAGTACTTC,CASSEMVTYEQYF
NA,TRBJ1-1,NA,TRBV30,TGTGCCTGGAACTCTGTTGTGGGCACTGAAGCTTTCTTT,CAWNSVVGTEAFF
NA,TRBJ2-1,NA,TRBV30,TGTGCCTGGAGCCGACTGCTCAGCTCCTACAATGAGCAGTTCTTC,CAWSRLLSSYNEQFF
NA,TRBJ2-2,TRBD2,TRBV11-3,TGTGCCAGCAGCTCCCTACGGGGGGCCGGGGAGCTGTTTTTT,CASSSLRGAGELFF
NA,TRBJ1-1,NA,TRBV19,TGTGCCAGTAGTATAGGGGGACGTATGAACACTGAAGCTTTCTTT,CASSIGGRMNTEAFF
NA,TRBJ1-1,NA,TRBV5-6,TGTGCCAGCAGCTCGCGAGACAGGTTTTTGAACACTGAAGCTTTCTTT,CASSSRDRFLNTEAFF
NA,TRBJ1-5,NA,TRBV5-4,TGTGCCAGCAGCTTGACCCCTAATCAGCCCCAGCATTTT,CASSLTPNQPQHF
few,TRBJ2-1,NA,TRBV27,TGTGCCAGCAGTTTCGGAGGGTACCATGAGCAGTTCTTC,CASSFGGYHEQFF
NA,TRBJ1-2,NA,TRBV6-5,TGTGCCAGCAGGTTAGGGGGGACCTATGGCTACACCTTC,CASRLGGTYGYTF
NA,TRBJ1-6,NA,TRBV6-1,TGTGCCAGCAGTGCCCAAGGGGGGGCTTCTAATTCACCCCCCCACTTT,CASSAQGGASNSPPHF
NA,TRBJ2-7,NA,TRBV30,TGTGCCTCTCGGCCTAGGGGGGGAATCACCTACGAGCAGTACTTC,CASRPRGGITYEQYF
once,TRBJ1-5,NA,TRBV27,TGTGCCAGCAGTTTTTACGGGGAGCCCCAGCATTTT,CASSFYGEPQHF
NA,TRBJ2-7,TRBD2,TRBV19,TGTGCCAGTAGCCTACTAGCGGGAGACTCCTACGAGCAGTACTTC,CASSLLAGDSYEQYF
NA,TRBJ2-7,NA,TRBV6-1,TGTGCCAGTGGGGGTTTGGGGTCTCCCTACGAGCAGTACTTC,CASGGLGSPYEQYF
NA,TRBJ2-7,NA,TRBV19,TGTGCCAGTTCGATTAACCCAGGTTCATACGAGCAGTACTTC,CASSINPGSYEQYF
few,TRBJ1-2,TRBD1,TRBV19,TGTGCCAGTACAACAGGGGTCTATGGCTACACCTTC,CASTTGVYGYTF
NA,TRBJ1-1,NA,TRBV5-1,TGCGCCAGCAGTTCCGGGGTGGTGAACACTGAAGCTTTCTTT,CASSSGVVNTEAFF
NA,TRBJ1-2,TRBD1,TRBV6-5,TGTGCCAGCAGTTACACAGCCGGGACAGGGGTCGGCTACACCTTC,CASSYTAGTGVGYTF
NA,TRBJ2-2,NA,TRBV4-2,TGTGCCAGCAGCTTTGAAGAGGGTACGAACACCGGGGAGCTGTTTTTT,CASSFEEGTNTGELFF
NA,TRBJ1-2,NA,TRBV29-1,TGCAGCGTTGAAGGCGGAGAGGGGACCTATGGCTACACCTTC,CSVEGGEGTYGYTF
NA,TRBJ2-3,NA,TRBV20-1,TGCAGTGCTACTAAAGCAGATACGCAGTATTTT,CSATKADTQYF
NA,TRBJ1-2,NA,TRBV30,TGTGCCTGGAGTCCAACCGGAGACTATGGCTACACCTTC,CAWSPTGDYGYTF